A selection of T cell receptor beta chains follows, all from one sample in a study of OX40 agonist ivuxolimab in advanced cancers. Data came from immunoSEQ multiplex PCR; TCRdb stores just in-frame clones and leaves some out. The sample lists about 38,000 clones, about 90% occurring once. Sequenced material: CD4+ or CD8+ T cells sorted from blood, taken in a trial of the OX40 agonist ivuxolimab. Every receptor here comes from an adult with an advanced solid tumor such as melanoma, head and neck, liver or kidney cancer. Both conserved end residues are part of each CDR3.

V,J,CDR3
TRBV6-1,TRBJ2-6,CASSEAGTGANVLTF
TRBV7-9,TRBJ1-1,CASSLGVGTGNTEAFF
TRBV6-6,TRBJ1-1,CASSPTGNTEAFF
TRBV5-6,TRBJ2-1,CASSLGSSGGNEQFF
TRBV13,TRBJ2-4,CASSPSTQGAAKNIQYF
TRBV7-9,TRBJ1-5,CASSREGLNQPQHF
TRBV27,TRBJ1-1,CASSPWTGLNTEAFF
TRBV6-5,TRBJ1-2,CAPRPCGYTF
TRBV2,TRBJ1-2,CASSVQGLGYGYTF
TRBV5-6,TRBJ2-1,CASSLVPGGGHNEQFF
TRBV5-1,TRBJ1-2,CASAPRDSAYGYTF
TRBV13,TRBJ1-1,CASSSDRGRSTEAFF
TRBV19,TRBJ1-5,CASSILSIQPQHF
TRBV7-9,TRBJ1-1,CASSLEVYTEAFF
TRBV4-3,TRBJ2-1,CASSLGLAGYNEQFF
TRBV7-9,TRBJ2-3,CASSSLSGTINTQYF
TRBV27,TRBJ2-2,CASTTGTGELFF
TRBV7-2,TRBJ2-7,CASSFGGPYEQYF
TRBV7-8,TRBJ1-1,CASSVGTGARTEAFF
TRBV5-4,TRBJ2-6,CASSQVRGSGANVLTF
TRBV6-1,TRBJ2-7,CASSAPTSGRSYEQYF
TRBV27,TRBJ2-6,CASSRFSGANVLTF
TRBV6-5,TRBJ1-1,CASSYLRRGMNTEAFF
TRBV5-4,TRBJ2-1,CASKEAGPNEQFF
TRBV27,TRBJ2-2,CASSFVGRPGELFF
TRBV6-6,TRBJ1-1,CASSRQGMNTEAFF
TRBV28,TRBJ1-1,CASSNPLNTEAFF
TRBV7-2,TRBJ2-7,CASSPHGEQYF
TRBV27,TRBJ1-6,CASSLKGNSPLHF
TRBV30,TRBJ2-7,CAIDRGRPYEQYF
TRBV11-3,TRBJ1-5,CASSLDLRQLNQPQHF